Below, 11 T cell receptor beta chains from the same sample are listed, as sequenced in a study of blood T cell repertoires in COVID-19. The method was immunoSEQ multiplex PCR; TCRdb's version includes in-frame clones alone and lacks a portion of them. The sample shows some 220,000 clones, roughly 87% of them seen only once. The sequencing sample was made of peripheral blood. Source of these receptors: a woman between 18 and 29 years old who had recovered from COVID-19.

The genes are TRBV18 and TRBJ1-3, with 8 bases that match TRBD1. From germline, CDR1 is KGHSH and CDR2 LQKENI. The V gene end was trimmed by 3 bases and the J gene end by 0 bases; junction bases not matched to a gene: 4. The CDR3 is made up of 16 amino acids. The CDR3 is CASSPGQGNSGNTIYF. DNA of the CDR3: TGTGCCAGCTCACCCGGACAGGGAAACTCTGGAAACACCATATATTTT.

The rearrangement joins TRBV19 to TRBJ2-7; 12 bases fit TRBD1. The CDR3 contains 13 residues. Unmatched junction bases numbered 7, after V lost 11 bases and J lost 5 bases. Germline CDR1 reads LNHDA; CDR2 reads SQIVND (reference sequence). The CDR3 region has the DNA TGTGCCTGCGGGACAGGGGGCTTCGACGAGCAGTACTTC. Translating gives CACGTGGFDEQYF.

The rearrangement links TRBV30 to TRBJ1-6; D might be TRBD1 (6 bases). Between the trimmed V and J ends, which lost 7 bases and 7 bases, there was a span of 11 bases. The CDR3 totals 12 residues. Germline V CDR1 and CDR2: GTSNPN, SVGIG (reference sequence). The CDR3 DNA reads TGTGCCTCCACGAGGGGGAATTCACCCCTCCACTTT. Translating it yields CASTRGNSPLHF.

This clone was seen a handful of times. The gene calls are TRBV7-2 and TRBJ1-1; weak D call: TRBD1 (5 bases). The germline V gene has CDR1 SGHTA and CDR2 FQGNSA. The CDR3 loop spans 16 amino acids. V lost 0 bases and J 1 base, leaving 12 bases between the germline ends. Here the CDR3 DNA reads TGTGCCAGCAGCTTAGCTTCGGGGGGAGGGAACACTGAAGCTTTCTTT. Residues: CASSLASGGGNTEAFF.

Here the CDR3 reads CASSTPPGVLAGSLYRDTQYF. The CDR3 DNA is TGCGCCAGCAGCACCCCACCCGGAGTTCTAGCGGGGTCTCTCTACCGGGATACGCAGTATTTT. The chain joins TRBV4-1 to TRBJ2-3; 9 bases map to TRBD2. The CDR3 runs to 21 residues. Germline lookup yields CDR1 MGHRA and CDR2 YSYEKL. J lost 6 bases, V lost 5 bases, and 27 bases had no gene match.

The rearrangement links TRBV13 to TRBJ1-4; D might be TRBD1 (6 bases). The germline gives CDR1 PRHDT, CDR2 FYEKMQ (reference sequence). V lost 5 bases and J 4 bases, leaving 17 bases between the germline ends. This CDR3 spans 16 amino acids. CDR3 region: CASSTSAQGSNEKLFF. The DNA of the CDR3 is TGTGCCAGCAGCACCTCTGCACAGGGAAGTAATGAAAAACTGTTTTTT.

The chain carries TRBV20-1 and TRBJ1-1, with D perhaps matching TRBD1 (5 bases). The CDR3 extends over 11 amino acids. Germline V gives CDR1 DFQATT, CDR2 SNEGSKA (reference sequence). Trimming left V 6 bases short and J 10 bases short, with 15 bases between. The CDR3 nucleotides read TGCAGTGCCCTTAGGGGTTCCGGAGCTTTCTTT. As protein: CSALRGSGAFF.

The chain links TRBV27 to TRBJ1-2, with D uncertain. Trimming shortened V by 0 bases and J by 0 bases, and 11 bases separated the two germline ends. In germline, CDR1 is MNHEY, CDR2 SMNVEV (reference sequence). This CDR3 region has 16 residues. CDR3 amino acids: CASSLSVGDPNYGYTF. The CDR3 DNA reads TGTGCCAGCAGTTTATCGGTCGGGGATCCTAACTATGGCTACACCTTC.

CDR3 coding DNA: TGTGCCAGCAGCGGACAGATGAACACTGAAGCTTTCTTT. It is translated as CASSGQMNTEAFF. V usage is TRBV9 and J usage is TRBJ1-1, with a weak D call TRBD1 (5 bases). V dropped 3 bases and J dropped 0 bases, with 6 bases sitting between them. Germline V gives CDR1 SGDLS, CDR2 YYNGEE. The CDR3 runs to 13 residues.

This clone has a single count. The chain links TRBV6-5 to TRBJ2-1, with 11 positions matching TRBD2. The CDR3 is 15 residues long. After removal of 4 bases from V and 5 bases from J, the junction contained 4 bases not matched to a gene. Germline CDR1 is MNHEY and CDR2 is SVGAGI. The CDR3 loop is CASSFLAGGHNEQFF. CDR3 coding DNA: TGTGCCAGCAGTTTTCTAGCGGGAGGCCACAATGAGCAGTTCTTC.

This clone is a singleton in its sample. The rearrangement links TRBV11-1 to TRBJ2-5, with TRBD2 identical over 12 bases. This CDR3 has 13 amino acids. Germline values: CDR1 SGHAT, CDR2 FQDESV (reference sequence). V trimming: 5 bases; J trimming: 5 bases; junction bases outside the gene matches: 0. Here the CDR3 DNA reads TGTGCCAGCAGCACTAGCGGGAGGGAGACCCAGTACTTC. Residues: CASSTSGRETQYF.